Shown below are 20 T cell receptor beta chains from a single sample sequenced in a study of technical replicates of blood from several donors (dated by TCRdb to about 2017). Receptor amplification or capture employed the immunoSEQ multiplex PCR assay. TCRdb obtained this table from immuneACCESS and retained in-frame rearrangements with V and J assigned. These tables miss some clones; where compared with another copy, unresolved V genes account for less than half of the shortfall, and the remainder is unexplained. In all, the sample holds about 62,000 clones, and around 87% of those were seen once. The ten largest account for over 4.5% of the sample. Sequencing input: PBMCs. The receptors were gathered from a human donor in good health. Some clones in this sample may be carry-over from other donors' samples.

The chain joins TRBV10-3 to TRBJ2-3, with 9 positions matching TRBD2. The germline V gene has CDR1 ENHRY and CDR2 SYGVKD. V shed 10 bases, J shed 0 bases, and the junction held 8 bases outside the gene matches. The CDR3 loop spans 15 amino acids. The CDR3 nucleotides are TGTGCCAACGCTGCTGCGGGGGGGAGCACAGATACGCAGTATTTT. Protein sequence: CANAAAGGSTDTQYF.

The rearrangement uses TRBV19 and TRBJ2-1; TRBD2 matches 11 bases. From germline, CDR1 is LNHDA and CDR2 SQIVND (reference sequence). This CDR3 has 18 residues. The V segment lost 5 bases and the J segment 5 bases; nucleotides outside the gene matches: 14. The CDR3 DNA reads as TGTGCCAGTAGTGCCACTAGCGGGAGCCTTTTCAGGGACAATGAGCAGTTCTTC. Residues: CASSATSGSLFRDNEQFF.

The J gene is TRBJ2-2, the V gene TRBV29-1; D is undetermined. Trimming cost V 4 bases and J 3 bases, with 9 bases left between them. This CDR3 is built from 13 residues. CDR1 is SQVTM and CDR2 is ANQGSEA in the germline V gene. The CDR3 loop is CSVVRWYTGELFF. The CDR3 nucleotides read TGCAGCGTTGTGAGGTGGTACACCGGGGAGCTGTTTTTT.

The V and J genes are TRBV4-1 and TRBJ1-5; no reliable D call. V was clipped by 0 bases and J by 9 bases, with 9 bases between them. The CDR3 covers 13 residues. The V gene's germline CDR1 is MGHRA and CDR2 YSYEKL. The CDR3 DNA sequence: TGCGCCAGCAGCCAAGATTTCGGGAGGCCCCAGCATTTT. This gives the protein CASSQDFGRPQHF.

This sequence joins TRBV27 and TRBJ2-7; no clear D. Trimming cost V 5 bases and J 4 bases, with 6 bases left between them. The CDR3 spans 11 residues. Germline V gives CDR1 MNHEY, CDR2 SMNVEV (reference sequence). This CDR3 reads CASSNWYEQYF. The CDR3 DNA is TGTGCCAGCAGTAACTGGTACGAGCAGTACTTC.

This clone was recorded many times. J is TRBJ1-4 and V is TRBV7-9; D is unresolved. The CDR3 spans 15 residues. CDR1 and CDR2 (germline): SEHNR, FQNEAQ (reference sequence). Trimming pared 5 bases from V and 8 bases from J, leaving 18 bases between. The CDR3 coding sequence is TGTGCCAGCAGCACCTGGACGGACGAGGGAGAAAAACTGTTTTTT. It codes for CASSTWTDEGEKLFF.

The chain couples TRBV5-1 to TRBJ2-2, with 10 bases fitting TRBD2. CDR1 and CDR2 from the germline V gene are SGHRS and YFSETQ. V lost 0 bases, J lost 6 bases, and 5 bases stayed unmatched. This CDR3 comprises 16 residues. The CDR3 is CASSLVPSGGPGELFF. CDR3 in DNA: TGCGCCAGCAGCTTGGTCCCTAGCGGGGGACCCGGGGAGCTGTTTTTT.

The chain recombines TRBV5-4 with TRBJ1-2, with 8 bases lining up with TRBD1. With 4 bases clipped from V and 4 bases from J, the junction kept 9 bases outside the gene matches. Germline CDR1 SGHNT, CDR2 YYREEE (reference sequence). The CDR3 consists of 15 residues. The CDR3 DNA sequence: TGTGCCAGCAGCCACGGGACAGGTTACCTCTATGGCTACACCTTC. Its protein product is CASSHGTGYLYGYTF.

The chain employs TRBV6-1 and TRBJ2-1; 12 nucleotides agree with TRBD2. CDR3 length: 15 amino acids. The germline gives CDR1 MNHNS, CDR2 SASEGT. Trimming removed 7 bases from V and 4 bases from J; junction bases left unmatched: 5. The CDR3 DNA is TGTGCCAGCACGCGAGGACTAGCGGGATACAATGAGCAGTTCTTC. Protein product: CASTRGLAGYNEQFF.

This clone has ten or more counts. The chain has TRBV5-6 and TRBJ1-5; 7 nucleotides agree with TRBD1. The germline CDR1 and CDR2 sequences are SGHDT and YYEEEE. CDR3 size: 14 residues. J was trimmed by 5 bases and V by 0 bases; bases with no gene match: 2. For the CDR3, the DNA is TGTGCCAGCAGCTTGGGACAGGGCCATCAGCCCCAGCATTTT. Translation gives CASSLGQGHQPQHF.

The rearrangement links TRBV4-2 to TRBJ1-4; TRBD1 aligns across 10 bases. CDR1 and CDR2 from the germline V gene are LGHNA and YNFKEQ. Unmatched junction bases numbered 4, after V lost 4 bases and J lost 5 bases. This CDR3 has 15 amino acids. CDR3 sequence (DNA): TGTGCCAGCAGCCCCCAGGGACAGGGGAATGAAAAACTGTTTTTT. Encoded protein: CASSPQGQGNEKLFF.

The J gene is TRBJ2-7, the V gene TRBV6-5; D may be TRBD1 (5 bases). From germline, CDR1 is MNHEY and CDR2 SVGAGI. CDR3 length equals 15 residues. The V end was cut by 0 bases, the J end by 0 bases, with 9 bases between. CDR3 amino acids: CASSYSTEPSYEQYF. In DNA, the CDR3 is TGTGCCAGCAGTTACTCGACAGAGCCCTCCTACGAGCAGTACTTC.

The rearrangement links TRBV15 to TRBJ1-2, with D unresolved. Germline assignment: CDR1 LNHNV and CDR2 YYDKDF (reference sequence). Trimming stripped 3 bases from V and 4 bases from J, with 15 bases between. This CDR3 spans 15 amino acids. CDR3 nucleotide sequence: TGTGCCACCAGCAGTGAACGACGGGGTGGCTATGGCTACACCTTC. This gives the protein CATSSERRGGYGYTF.

This clone appeared once. This sequence joins TRBV18 and TRBJ2-3; 8 nucleotides line up with TRBD2. Per the germline V gene, CDR1 is KGHSH and CDR2 is LQKENI. The CDR3 covers 15 residues. The V and J ends lost 3 bases and 0 bases, in that order; junction bases with no gene match: 2. The CDR3 sequence is CASSPSGTSTDTQYF. For the CDR3, the DNA is TGTGCCAGCTCACCTAGCGGGACTAGCACAGATACGCAGTATTTT.

This clone was detected only once. This chain uses TRBV5-1 with TRBJ2-4; the match to TRBD1 covers 12 bases. V was pared by 4 bases and J by 3 bases, with 5 bases of the junction left unmatched. The germline V gene encodes CDR1 SGHRS and CDR2 YFSETQ. The CDR3 totals 16 residues. As DNA, the CDR3 is TGCGCCAGCAGCCTGGGACAGGGGGCTGGCAAAAACATTCAGTACTTC. Encoded protein: CASSLGQGAGKNIQYF.

The genes are TRBV18 and TRBJ2-1; D remains unclear. Germline CDR1 and CDR2: KGHSH and LQKENI. Trimming stripped 4 bases from V and 4 bases from J, with 11 bases between. The CDR3 runs 14 residues. CDR3 nucleotides: TGTGCCAGCTCACGAGATCAGGCTTACAATGAGCAGTTCTTC. This codes for CASSRDQAYNEQFF.

This chain connects TRBV7-2 to TRBJ2-7; 8 nucleotides align to TRBD1. V trimming: 0 bases; J trimming: 9 bases; junction bases outside the gene matches: 7. This CDR3 comprises 14 residues. From germline, CDR1 is SGHTA and CDR2 FQGNSA. The CDR3 DNA reads as TGTGCCAGCAGCTTAGCTAGACAGGGGACCGGGCAGTACTTC. Its protein is CASSLARQGTGQYF.

The gene calls are TRBV5-1 and TRBJ2-6, with D possibly matching TRBD1 (5 bases). Trimming pared 3 bases from V and 8 bases from J, leaving 12 bases between. The germline gives CDR1 SGHRS, CDR2 YFSETQ. The CDR3 totals 14 residues. The CDR3 loop reads CASSSTGSTNVLTF. The CDR3 DNA reads TGCGCCAGCAGCTCTACAGGTAGTACCAACGTCCTGACTTTC.

V and J are TRBV6-4 and TRBJ1-4; a weak D match, TRBD1 (5 bases). V was shortened by 8 bases and J by 0 bases, with 16 bases between the two germline ends. CDR3 length: 16 amino acids. Germline values: CDR1 MRHNA, CDR2 SNTAGT. CDR3 sequence: CASPTVQVTTNEKLFF. CDR3 DNA: TGTGCCAGCCCGACGGTACAGGTGACAACTAATGAAAAACTGTTTTTT.

The rearrangement links TRBV5-6 to TRBJ1-5, with 7 bases aligning to TRBD1. This CDR3 has 14 residues. Losses at the gene ends were 4 bases for V and 6 bases for J; bases not matched to a gene: 7. The germline gives CDR1 SGHDT, CDR2 YYEEEE. DNA for the CDR3: TGTGCCAGCAGCGCCAGACAGGGCGGTCAGCCCCAGCATTTT. Protein: CASSARQGGQPQHF.